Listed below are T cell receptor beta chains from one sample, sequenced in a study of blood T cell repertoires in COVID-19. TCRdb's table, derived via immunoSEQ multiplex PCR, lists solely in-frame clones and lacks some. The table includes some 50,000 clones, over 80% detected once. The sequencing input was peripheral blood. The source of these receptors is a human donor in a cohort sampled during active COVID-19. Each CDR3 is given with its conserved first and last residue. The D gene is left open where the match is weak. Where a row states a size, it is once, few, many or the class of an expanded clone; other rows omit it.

TGTGCCAGTACCACAACGGACAGGGTAACCGGGGAGCTGTTTTTT,CASTTTDRVTGELFF,.,TRBJ2-2,TRBV19,TRBD1
TGTGCCAGCAGTTCCCTAGGGACTAGCGGCGAGCAGTACTTC,CASSSLGTSGEQYF,.,TRBJ2-7,TRBV6-5,TRBD2
TGTGCTAGTGGTTTGGGACAGGGGACAGAGACCCAGTACTTC,CASGLGQGTETQYF,.,TRBJ2-5,TRBV12-5,TRBD1
TGTGCCAGCAGCTCTGGAACCAATAGCGGGAGGGCCATCAATGAGCAGTTCTTC,CASSSGTNSGRAINEQFF,.,TRBJ2-1,TRBV7-6,TRBD2
TGTGCCAGCAGCTTAGGCGGGACGACCTACGAGCAGTACTTC,CASSLGGTTYEQYF,once,TRBJ2-7,TRBV7-2,.
TGTGCCAGTAGAAAGACAGGGACTGCGGTGAGCAATCAGCCCCAGCATTTT,CASRKTGTAVSNQPQHF,.,TRBJ1-5,TRBV19,TRBD1
TGTGCCAGCAGCCCCGGACTAGCGGGAATCTCCTACGAGCAGTACTTC,CASSPGLAGISYEQYF,.,TRBJ2-7,TRBV5-4,TRBD2
TGTGCCAGCAGCCAAGATCCACCAGGGGGGGAGACCCAGTACTTC,CASSQDPPGGETQYF,.,TRBJ2-5,TRBV3-1/TRBV3-2,.
TGTGCCAGCAGTGAAGCGCCGAGGTCACCCCTCCACTTT,CASSEAPRSPLHF,few,TRBJ1-6,TRBV2,.
TGTGCCAGCAGCTGGGGACTAGCGGGGGCCTACGAGCAGTACTTC,CASSWGLAGAYEQYF,.,TRBJ2-7,TRBV3-1/TRBV3-2,TRBD2
TGCGCCAGCAGCTTGGTAGGGGACAGGAGGATAGGGGATGGCTACACCTTC,CASSLVGDRRIGDGYTF,.,TRBJ1-2,TRBV5-1,TRBD1
TGTGCCAGCAGTTCCAACGGACAGGGCCATGGCTACACCTTC,CASSSNGQGHGYTF,.,TRBJ1-2,TRBV6-2/TRBV6-3,TRBD1
TGTGCCAGCAGCTTAGTGGGACAGGCTAATTCACCCCTCCACTTT,CASSLVGQANSPLHF,.,TRBJ1-6,TRBV11-2,TRBD1
TGTGCCAGCAGTTCTAGCGGGAGAGGGGGCAATGAGCAGTTCTTC,CASSSSGRGGNEQFF,once,TRBJ2-1,TRBV9,TRBD2
TGTGCCAGCAGATCCACTAGCGGTGGGGTCAAAAACATTCAGTACTTC,CASRSTSGGVKNIQYF,.,TRBJ2-4,TRBV28,TRBD2
TGTGCCAGCAGCGTGGGGACTAGCGGGAGGAACTCCTACGAGCAGTACTTC,CASSVGTSGRNSYEQYF,.,TRBJ2-7,TRBV9,TRBD2
TGTGCCAGCAGCTTAGGTTCAGGGGGCTCGGATGAGCAGTTCTTC,CASSLGSGGSDEQFF,.,TRBJ2-1,TRBV7-2,TRBD1
TGTGCCAGCAGCTTAGCCTTCTCCGGGACAGGGTCCTACGAGCAGTACTTC,CASSLAFSGTGSYEQYF,.,TRBJ2-7,TRBV11-2,TRBD1
TGTGCCACCAGCAGAGATCGCGGGGTACAGTACTTC,CATSRDRGVQYF,.,TRBJ2-5,TRBV15,.
TGTGCCAGCAGTCCAGGGAATGGAGGGACAGACACAGATACGCAGTATTTT,CASSPGNGGTDTDTQYF,.,TRBJ2-3,TRBV6-2/TRBV6-3,.
TGTGCCAGCAGTATAACGGGATACTCCTACGAGCAGTACTTC,CASSITGYSYEQYF,.,TRBJ2-7,TRBV27,.
TGTGCCAGTAGACTGGCCCTACGAGGGCGAGCAGATCAGCCCCAGCATTTT,CASRLALRGRADQPQHF,.,TRBJ1-5,TRBV19,.
TGTGCCAGCAGTTTATACGGCTACGAGCAGTACTTC,CASSLYGYEQYF,.,TRBJ2-7,TRBV28,.
TGTGCCAGCAGCTTAGCGCGTTCGCGAGAACTCTACGAGCAGTACTTC,CASSLARSRELYEQYF,.,TRBJ2-7,TRBV7-2,.
TGTGCCAGCAGCCCATCTATTTACGAGCAGTACTTC,CASSPSIYEQYF,.,TRBJ2-7,TRBV5-5,.
TGTGCCAGCAGCCAGGGACTAGCGGGAGCTGAGACCCAGTACTTC,CASSQGLAGAETQYF,.,TRBJ2-5,TRBV5-5,TRBD2
TGTGCCAGCAGGCCCGGATCGGGGTATGGACAGCCCCAGCATTTT,CASRPGSGYGQPQHF,.,TRBJ1-5,TRBV6-6,.
TGCGCCAGCAGCCAACCTGGACAGGGCCAGCCCCAGCATTTT,CASSQPGQGQPQHF,few,TRBJ1-5,TRBV4-1,TRBD1
TGTGCCACCAGTGTAGATGCTGCTTTTACCGGGGAGCTGTTTTTT,CATSVDAAFTGELFF,.,TRBJ2-2,TRBV24-1,.
TGTGCCAGCAGTGAGAAGACAGGGCCCTACGAGCAGTACTTC,CASSEKTGPYEQYF,.,TRBJ2-7,TRBV2,TRBD1
TGTGCCAGCAGCTTTGGCTCAGGGTTCCCCGGCTATGGCTACACCTTC,CASSFGSGFPGYGYTF,.,TRBJ1-2,TRBV5-5,.
TGTGCCAGCAGTGCCGACCGGACAGGGATCTCGGAGACCCAGTACTTC,CASSADRTGISETQYF,.,TRBJ2-5,TRBV6-1,TRBD1
TGTGCCAGTAGCCCAGGGACACGGTACGAGCAGTACTTC,CASSPGTRYEQYF,.,TRBJ2-7,TRBV19,.
TGTGCCAGCACCCCCTCAGGACTAGCGAAAACCTACAATGAGCAGTTCTTC,CASTPSGLAKTYNEQFF,.,TRBJ2-1,TRBV9,TRBD2
TGTGCCACCAGTGATCCCCGGAGCAATGAGCAGTTCTTC,CATSDPRSNEQFF,.,TRBJ2-1,TRBV24-1,.
TGTGCCAGTAGTATGCTAGCGGGAAGAAGGACAGATACGCAGTATTTT,CASSMLAGRRTDTQYF,.,TRBJ2-3,TRBV19,TRBD2
TGTGCCAGTAGTATCATTAGCCCCCGAACACGGAAGAACACTGAAGCTTTCTTT,CASSIISPRTRKNTEAFF,.,TRBJ1-1,TRBV19,.
TGCGCCAGCAGCTTGCACGGGGAAGGCACTGAAGCTTTCTTT,CASSLHGEGTEAFF,.,TRBJ1-1,TRBV5-1,.
TGTGCCTGGCAAAGGGAACAGGGAAATGAGCAGTTCTTC,CAWQREQGNEQFF,.,TRBJ2-1,TRBV30,.
TGTGCCAGTAGTGTGGGACTAGCGGGAGCATACGAGCAGTACTTC,CASSVGLAGAYEQYF,.,TRBJ2-7,TRBV19,TRBD2
TGTGCCAGCAGCTTGGCGGGCGCCTACGAGCAGTACTTC,CASSLAGAYEQYF,.,TRBJ2-7,TRBV7-9,.
TGTGCCAGCAGTTTAAGCGGGGGCGTGCAGTACTTC,CASSLSGGVQYF,.,TRBJ2-7,TRBV28,TRBD2
TGTGCCAGCAGCTTAATGGGTCCCGGGACTAGGCGTTGGGATGAGCAGTTCTTC,CASSLMGPGTRRWDEQFF,.,TRBJ2-1,TRBV7-3,TRBD2
TGTGCCAGCAGTGTCAAGGGGGCGCGGACTGAAGCTTTCTTT,CASSVKGARTEAFF,.,TRBJ1-1,TRBV2,TRBD1
TGTGCCAGCAGCATAGCGGGCGGCGGGAGTGAGCAGTTCTTC,CASSIAGGGSEQFF,.,TRBJ2-1,TRBV7-3,TRBD2
TGTGCCAGCAGGGCCGGGACAGGGGGCACCGAGCAGTACTTC,CASRAGTGGTEQYF,few,TRBJ2-7,TRBV6-5,TRBD1
TGTGCCAGCAGTGTGGGGAGGACTAGCAGGCCCTACGAGCAGTACTTC,CASSVGRTSRPYEQYF,.,TRBJ2-7,TRBV25-1,TRBD2
TGTGCCAGCAGTTTAACGGCTAGCGGGCTGGTGTACGAGCAGTACTTC,CASSLTASGLVYEQYF,few,TRBJ2-7,TRBV27,TRBD2
TGCAGCGTTGATCCACATCTCAGGGTTGGAGAGACCCAGTACTTC,CSVDPHLRVGETQYF,few,TRBJ2-5,TRBV29-1,.
TGTGCCAGCAACACACAGGGGAATCAGCCCCAGCATTTT,CASNTQGNQPQHF,.,TRBJ1-5,TRBV28,TRBD1
TGCGCCAGCAGCTTGGGACTAGCGGGGAGTAACCCCGGCACAGATACGCAGTATTTT,CASSLGLAGSNPGTDTQYF,once,TRBJ2-3,TRBV5-1,TRBD2
TGTGCCAGCAGTTTCGACATGGGAGGCGGAAAACTGTTTTTT,CASSFDMGGGKLFF,.,TRBJ1-4,TRBV27,.
TGTGCCAGCAGCTTAGTTGGACAGGGCCCTACGGGGCAGTACTTC,CASSLVGQGPTGQYF,.,TRBJ2-7,TRBV7-9,TRBD1
TGTGCCAGTAGTATAACGATAGCGGGAGGGAACGAGCAGTACTTC,CASSITIAGGNEQYF,.,TRBJ2-7,TRBV19,TRBD2
TGTGCCAGCTCCCGGGGGGGTAATCAGCCCCAGCATTTT,CASSRGGNQPQHF,.,TRBJ1-5,TRBV12-3/TRBV12-4,.